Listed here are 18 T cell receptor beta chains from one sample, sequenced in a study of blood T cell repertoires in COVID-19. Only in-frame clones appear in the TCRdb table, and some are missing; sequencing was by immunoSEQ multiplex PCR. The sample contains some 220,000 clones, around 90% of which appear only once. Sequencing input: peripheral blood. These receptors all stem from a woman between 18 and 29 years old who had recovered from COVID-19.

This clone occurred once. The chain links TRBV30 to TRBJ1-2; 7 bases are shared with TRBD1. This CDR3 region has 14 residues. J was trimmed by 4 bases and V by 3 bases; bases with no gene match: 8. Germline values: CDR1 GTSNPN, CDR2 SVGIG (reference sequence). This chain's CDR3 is CAWRRQGRVYGYTF. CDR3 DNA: TGTGCCTGGAGAAGACAGGGAAGGGTCTATGGCTACACCTTC.

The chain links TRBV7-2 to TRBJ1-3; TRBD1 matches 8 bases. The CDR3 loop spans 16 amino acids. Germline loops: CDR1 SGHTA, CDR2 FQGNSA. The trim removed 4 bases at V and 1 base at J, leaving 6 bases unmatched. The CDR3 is CASSYSHRGSGNTIYF. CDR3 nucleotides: TGTGCCAGCAGCTATTCTCACAGGGGGTCTGGAAACACCATATATTTT.

DNA for the CDR3: TGTGCCACCAGTCGGCGGACGAACACCGGGGAGCTGTTTTTT. Its translation is CATSRRTNTGELFF. The V and J genes are TRBV24-1 and TRBJ2-2; D not resolved. Trimming removed 6 bases at V and 0 bases at J, with 7 bases between. Germline-derived CDR1 and CDR2 are KGHDR and SFDVKD. The CDR3 runs 14 residues.

CDR3 in amino acids: CASSPGTANYGYTF. The CDR3 DNA reads TGTGCCAGCAGCCCAGGGACAGCCAACTATGGCTACACCTTC. The chain links TRBV11-2 to TRBJ1-2; 7 bases are shared with TRBD1. This CDR3 is built from 14 residues. From germline, CDR1 is SGHAT and CDR2 FQNNGV. V trimming: 5 bases; J trimming: 2 bases; junction bases outside the gene matches: 5.

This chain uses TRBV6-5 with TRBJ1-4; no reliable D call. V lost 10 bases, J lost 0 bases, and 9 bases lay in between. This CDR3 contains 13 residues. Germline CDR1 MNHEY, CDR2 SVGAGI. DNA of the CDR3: TGTGCCACCGGAGTTACAACTAATGAAAAACTGTTTTTT. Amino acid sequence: CATGVTTNEKLFF.

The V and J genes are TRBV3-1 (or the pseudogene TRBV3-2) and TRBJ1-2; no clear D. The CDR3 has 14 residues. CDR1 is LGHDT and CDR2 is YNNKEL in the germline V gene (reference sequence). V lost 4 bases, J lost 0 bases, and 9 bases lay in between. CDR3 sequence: CASSPTAANYGYTF. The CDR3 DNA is TGTGCCAGCAGCCCCACAGCAGCTAACTATGGCTACACCTTC.

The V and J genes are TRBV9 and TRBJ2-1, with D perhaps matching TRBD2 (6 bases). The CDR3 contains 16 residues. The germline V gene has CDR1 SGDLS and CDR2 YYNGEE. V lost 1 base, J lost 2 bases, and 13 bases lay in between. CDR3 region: CASSVFGGGPYNEQFF. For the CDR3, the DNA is TGTGCCAGCAGCGTATTTGGGGGAGGTCCCTACAATGAGCAGTTCTTC.

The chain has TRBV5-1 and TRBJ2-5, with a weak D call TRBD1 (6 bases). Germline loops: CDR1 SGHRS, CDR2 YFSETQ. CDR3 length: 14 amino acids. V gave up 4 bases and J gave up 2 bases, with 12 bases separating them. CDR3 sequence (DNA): TGCGCCAGCAGCCCCGGACAGTTACAAGAGACCCAGTACTTC. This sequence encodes CASSPGQLQETQYF. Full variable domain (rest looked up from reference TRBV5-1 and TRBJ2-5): KAGVTQTPRYLIKTRGQQVTLSCSPISGHRSVSWYQQTPGQGLQFLFEYFSETQRNKGNFPGRFSGRQFSNSRSEMNVSTLELGDSALYLCASSPGQLQETQYFGPGTRLLVL.

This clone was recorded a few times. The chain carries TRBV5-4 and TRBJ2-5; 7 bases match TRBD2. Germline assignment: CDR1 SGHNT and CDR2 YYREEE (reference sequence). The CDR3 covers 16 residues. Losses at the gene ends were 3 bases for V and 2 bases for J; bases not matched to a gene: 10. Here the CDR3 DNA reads TGTGCCAGCAGCTCCGACTCCCGGGGGGTACAAGAGACCCAGTACTTC. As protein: CASSSDSRGVQETQYF.

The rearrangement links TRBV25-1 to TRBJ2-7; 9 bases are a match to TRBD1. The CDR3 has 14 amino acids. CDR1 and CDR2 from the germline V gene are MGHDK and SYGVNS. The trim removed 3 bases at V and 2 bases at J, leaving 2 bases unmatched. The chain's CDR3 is CASSEGDRAYEQYF. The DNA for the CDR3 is TGTGCCAGCAGTGAGGGGGACAGGGCCTACGAGCAGTACTTC.

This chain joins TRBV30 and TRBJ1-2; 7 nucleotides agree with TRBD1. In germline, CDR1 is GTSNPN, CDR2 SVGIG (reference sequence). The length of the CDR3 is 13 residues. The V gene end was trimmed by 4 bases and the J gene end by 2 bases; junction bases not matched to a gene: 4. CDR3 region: CAWTPGQNYGYTF. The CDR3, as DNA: TGTGCCTGGACCCCGGGACAGAACTATGGCTACACCTTC. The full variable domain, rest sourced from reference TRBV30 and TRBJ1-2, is SQTIHQWPATLVQPVGSPLSLECTVEGTSNPNLYWYRQAAGRGLQLLFYSVGIGQISSEVPQNLSASRPQDRQFILSSKKLLLSDSGFYLCAWTPGQNYGYTFGSGTRLTVV.

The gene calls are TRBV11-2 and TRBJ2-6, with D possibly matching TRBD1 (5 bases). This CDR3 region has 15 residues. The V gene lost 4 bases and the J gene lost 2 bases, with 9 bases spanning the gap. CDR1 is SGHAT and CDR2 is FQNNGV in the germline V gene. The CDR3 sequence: CASSSPGPGANVLTF. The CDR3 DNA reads TGTGCCAGCAGCTCGCCAGGGCCTGGGGCCAACGTCCTGACTTTC.

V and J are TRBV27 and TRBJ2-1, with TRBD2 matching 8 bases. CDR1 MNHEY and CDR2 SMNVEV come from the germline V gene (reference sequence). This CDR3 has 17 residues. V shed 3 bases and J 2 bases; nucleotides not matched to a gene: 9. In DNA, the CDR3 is TGTGCCAGCAGTTTGATTTCCGCGGGAGGAACCTACAATGAGCAGTTCTTC. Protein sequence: CASSLISAGGTYNEQFF.

The CDR3 nucleotides are TGCGCCAGCAGCCACTCGACAGGGGCTAGCACAGATACGCAGTATTTT. Amino acid sequence: CASSHSTGASTDTQYF. The chain carries TRBV4-1 and TRBJ2-3; 8 nucleotides match TRBD1. V lost 3 bases, J lost 0 bases, and 5 bases stayed unmatched. This CDR3 spans 16 amino acids. Germline-derived CDR1 and CDR2 are MGHRA and YSYEKL.

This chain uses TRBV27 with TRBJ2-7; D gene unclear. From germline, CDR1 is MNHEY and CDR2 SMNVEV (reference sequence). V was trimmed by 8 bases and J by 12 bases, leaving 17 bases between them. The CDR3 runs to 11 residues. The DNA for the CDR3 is TGTGCCAGCGAAACCTCTACCTCTCGGTACTTC. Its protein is CASETSTSRYF.

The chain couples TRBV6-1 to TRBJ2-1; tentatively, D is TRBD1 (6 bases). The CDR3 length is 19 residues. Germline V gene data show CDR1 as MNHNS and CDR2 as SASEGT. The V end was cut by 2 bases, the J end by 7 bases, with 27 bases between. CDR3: CASSEFESLRDTIRNEQFF. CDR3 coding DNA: TGTGCCAGCAGTGAATTTGAATCTCTCCGGGACACTATTAGGAATGAGCAGTTCTTC.

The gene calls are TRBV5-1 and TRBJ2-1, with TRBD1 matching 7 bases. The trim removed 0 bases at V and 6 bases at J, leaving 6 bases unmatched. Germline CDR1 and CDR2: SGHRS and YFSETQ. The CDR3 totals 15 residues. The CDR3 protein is CASSLGLTGANEQFF. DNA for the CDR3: TGCGCCAGCAGCTTGGGACTTACAGGGGCCAATGAGCAGTTCTTC.

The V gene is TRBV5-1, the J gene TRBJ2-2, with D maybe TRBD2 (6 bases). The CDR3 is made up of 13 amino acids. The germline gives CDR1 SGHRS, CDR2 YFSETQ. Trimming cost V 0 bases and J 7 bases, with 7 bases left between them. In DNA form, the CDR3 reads TGCGCCAGCAGCTTGGCCGGGGGCGGGGAGCTGTTTTTT. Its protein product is CASSLAGGGELFF.